This T cell receptor (beta chain) was retrieved from a study of OX40 agonist ivuxolimab in advanced cancers. At the level of the study: Ivuxolimab doses were 0.01, 0.1, 0.3, 1.5, 3 or 10 mg/kg every 2 weeks. Subjects had a mean age of around 60 years, with a range of 23 to 79; less than 90% were male.

The germline gives CDR1 SGHDN, CDR2 FVKESK. V was pared by 4 bases and J by 4 bases, with 16 bases between. CDR3 length equals 16 residues. Sequencing was performed with immunoSEQ multiplex PCR; in TCRdb, only in-frame clones are kept and a portion is missing. Seen here are approximately 44,000 clones, 85% to 95% observed once, and the top ten hold approximately 14%. This TCR was sampled from an adult with an advanced solid tumor such as melanoma, head and neck, liver or kidney cancer. V gene TRBV14 combines with J gene TRBJ2-2; D possibly matches TRBD1 or TRBD2 (5 bases each). The sequencing used CD4+ or CD8+ T cells sorted from blood, collected in a trial of the OX40 agonist ivuxolimab. The CDR3 DNA follows: TGTGCCAGCAGCCGCCATGTTGGGGGTACCACCGGGGAGCTGTTTTTT. It translates to CASSRHVGGTTGELFF.